One and the same sample provided the 26 T cell receptor beta chains below, sequenced in a study of blood T cell repertoires in COVID-19. Using immunoSEQ multiplex PCR, the repertoire was profiled, and TCRdb retains in-frame clones only, with some absent. Of roughly 290,000 clones detected, about 87% appear once; the ten largest clones hold less than 9.5%. The specimen was peripheral blood. The receptors come from a woman aged 50 to 60 who had recovered from COVID-19.

The J gene is TRBJ2-5, the V gene TRBV11-2; 10 nucleotides align to TRBD2. Germline CDR1 SGHAT, CDR2 FQNNGV. V lost 0 bases and J lost 5; bases outside the gene matches: 3. The CDR3 totals 15 residues. The CDR3: CASSLDLAGVETQYF. For the CDR3, the DNA is TGTGCCAGCAGCTTAGATCTAGCGGGAGTTGAGACCCAGTACTTC.

This clone was seen only once. The chain carries TRBV28 and TRBJ1-5; 9 bases match TRBD1. Germline V gene lookup returns CDR1 MDHEN and CDR2 SYDVKM. With 10 bases clipped from V and 7 bases from J, the junction kept 5 bases outside the gene matches. This CDR3 spans 12 amino acids. The DNA for the CDR3 is TGTGCCACCACAGGGGGCGGACAGCCCCAGCATTTT. Amino acid sequence: CATTGGGQPQHF. The full variable domain, its missing parts supplied by reference TRBV28 and TRBJ1-5, is DVKVTQSSRYLVKRTGEKVFLECVQDMDHENMFWYRQDPGLGLRLIYFSYDVKMKEKGDIPEGYSVSREKKERFSLILESASTNQTSMYLCATTGGGQPQHFGDGTRLSIL.

The J gene is TRBJ2-5, the V gene TRBV7-2; possible D gene TRBD2, 6 bases. Germline loops: CDR1 SGHTA, CDR2 FQGNSA. V gave up 5 bases and J gave up 1 base, with 11 bases separating them. The CDR3 is 14 residues long. The CDR3 nucleotides read TGTGCCAGCAGCCCCAGGCGGGGCCAAGAGACCCAGTACTTC. Its translation is CASSPRRGQETQYF.

This sequence joins TRBV5-5 and TRBJ1-2, with TRBD1 as a possible D gene (6 bases). The CDR3 is 16 amino acids. The V end was cut by 5 bases, the J end by 6 bases, with 23 bases between. Germline-derived CDR1 and CDR2 are SGHKS and YYEKEE (reference sequence). CDR3 sequence: CASRTDPGTMGHGYTF. The CDR3 nucleotides read TGTGCCAGCAGAACTGACCCCGGGACAATGGGACATGGCTACACCTTC.

This chain joins TRBV2 and TRBJ2-1; D remains unclear. V dropped 7 bases and J dropped 0 bases, with 10 bases sitting between them. The germline V gene has CDR1 SNHLY and CDR2 FYNNEI. The CDR3 runs to 14 residues. CDR3 nucleotide sequence: TGTGCCAGCACCAGCGAATTCTCCTACAATGAGCAGTTCTTC. This sequence encodes CASTSEFSYNEQFF.

CDR3 in DNA: TGTGCCAGCAGCACCCGGACAGGGTGGAAGACCCAGTACTTC. This translates into CASSTRTGWKTQYF. The genes are TRBV9 and TRBJ2-5; 8 positions agree with TRBD1. Unmatched junction bases numbered 8, after V lost 4 bases and J lost 6 bases. There are 14 residues in the CDR3. The germline V gene has CDR1 SGDLS and CDR2 YYNGEE.

As regards this clone: This sample includes further DNA sequences coding for the same CDR3. The chain couples TRBV4-3 to TRBJ2-6, with D uncertain. Deletions cut 0 bases from V and 0 bases from J, with 6 bases between. Germline V gene lookup returns CDR1 LGHNA and CDR2 YSLEER. The CDR3 runs 16 residues. This CDR3 is CASSQDHSSGANVLTF. In DNA, the CDR3 is TGCGCCAGCAGCCAAGATCATAGCTCTGGGGCCAACGTCCTGACTTTC.

This clone was found a few times. This chain joins TRBV7-9 and TRBJ2-1; no reliable D call. The CDR3 has 11 amino acids. V lost 3 bases to trimming and J lost 10 bases, with 7 bases between them. Germline V gives CDR1 SEHNR, CDR2 FQNEAQ (reference sequence). CDR3 protein: CASSFGPEQFF. The CDR3 DNA follows: TGTGCCAGCAGCTTTGGGCCCGAGCAGTTCTTC.

The chain is built from TRBV6-1 and TRBJ2-5; 7 nucleotides align to TRBD2. After removal of 0 bases from V and 5 bases from J, the junction contained 3 bases not matched to a gene. The CDR3 covers 14 residues. Germline assignment: CDR1 MNHNS and CDR2 SASEGT. The CDR3 DNA follows: TGTGCCAGCAGTGAAGCCGGGCGGGGGGAGACCCAGTACTTC. It encodes CASSEAGRGETQYF.

The chain couples TRBV7-2 to TRBJ1-4; D might be TRBD1 (6 bases). CDR1 is SGHTA, CDR2 FQGNSA, per germline. The V end was cut by 5 bases, the J end by 13 bases, with 17 bases between. The CDR3 contains 13 residues. The chain's CDR3 is CASSNAGLRGLFF. CDR3 sequence (DNA): TGTGCCAGCAGCAACGCAGGGCTCAGGGGACTGTTTTTT.

The chain joins TRBV6-1 to TRBJ1-2; D not resolved. V was cut by 2 bases and J by 2 bases, with 18 bases left in between. The length of the CDR3 is 17 residues. Germline V gene data show CDR1 as MNHNS and CDR2 as SASEGT. The CDR3 region has the DNA TGTGCCAGCAGTGAATCCAGGTTGGGCACCTTAAACTATGGCTACACCTTC. Translation: CASSESRLGTLNYGYTF.

This clone was picked up a small number of times. The CDR3 bases are TGTGCCAGCAGCCCGACAGGGGGCGTTCAGCCCCAGCATTTT. Translated, it gives CASSPTGGVQPQHF. The chain combines TRBV11-2 with TRBJ1-5; 10 nucleotides line up with TRBD1. The CDR3 consists of 14 residues. V shed 5 bases, J shed 6 bases, and the junction held 4 bases outside the gene matches. Per germline, CDR1 SGHAT and CDR2 FQNNGV. The full variable domain, rest sourced from reference TRBV11-2 and TRBJ1-5, is EAGVAQSPRYKIIEKRQSVAFWCNPISGHATLYWYQQILGQGPKLLIQFQNNGVVDDSQLPKDRFSAERLKGVDSTLKIQPAKLEDSAVYLCASSPTGGVQPQHFGDGTRLSIL.

Comments on this clone: Distinct nucleotide sequences in the sample also encode this CDR3. The rearrangement links TRBV5-4 to TRBJ2-5, with 8 nucleotides matching TRBD2. Per germline, CDR1 SGHNT and CDR2 YYREEE (reference sequence). Trimming cost V 1 base and J 4 bases; bases outside gene matches: 3. This CDR3 has 14 residues. CDR3 coding DNA: TGTGCCAGCAGCTTGTTTACTAGCGGAGAGACCCAGTACTTC. This gives the protein CASSLFTSGETQYF.

The CDR3 bases are TGTGCCAGCAGTTTATCGCAGACTAACTATGGCTACACCTTC. This gives the protein CASSLSQTNYGYTF. The V gene is TRBV28, the J gene TRBJ1-2; D is undetermined. Germline lookup yields CDR1 MDHEN and CDR2 SYDVKM. Trimming pared 1 base from V and 0 bases from J, leaving 6 bases between. The CDR3 sequence is 14 residues long.

The genes are TRBV27 and TRBJ2-1; 10 bases map to TRBD2. Germline-derived CDR1 and CDR2 are MNHEY and SMNVEV (reference sequence). The J segment lost 0 bases and the V segment lost 4 bases, leaving 6 bases of the junction unmatched. The CDR3 consists of 17 residues. CDR3 nucleotide sequence: TGTGCCAGCAGTTCACGACTAGCGGGTAGCTCCTACAATGAGCAGTTCTTC. Translated: CASSSRLAGSSYNEQFF.

CDR3: CASSQTGVFYGYTF. CDR3 coding DNA: TGTGCCAGCAGTCAGACAGGGGTCTTCTATGGCTACACCTTC. V and J are TRBV6-5 and TRBJ1-2, with 8 bases fitting TRBD1. The CDR3 totals 14 residues. Germline-derived CDR1 and CDR2 are MNHEY and SVGAGI. V lost 5 bases to trimming and J lost 4 bases; unmatched junction nucleotides: 6.

The chain links TRBV19 to TRBJ1-5, with a possible D match to TRBD1 (5 bases). The V gene's germline CDR1 is LNHDA and CDR2 SQIVND (reference sequence). Trimming stripped 3 bases from V and 3 bases from J, with 12 bases between. The CDR3 consists of 15 residues. The CDR3 here is CASSMTGRDNQPQHF. The DNA for the CDR3 is TGTGCCAGTAGTATGACTGGCAGGGACAATCAGCCCCAGCATTTT.

The chain couples TRBV7-8 to TRBJ2-7; 7 bases align to TRBD1. The germline gives CDR1 SGHVS, CDR2 FQNEAQ. The CDR3 is made up of 15 amino acids. The ends lost 4 bases at V and 2 bases at J; junction bases unmatched: 8. CDR3 sequence reads: CASSSRQGNTYEQYF. The CDR3 DNA reads TGTGCCAGCAGCTCCAGACAGGGTAACACCTACGAGCAGTACTTC.

V gene TRBV3-1 (or the pseudogene TRBV3-2) combines with J gene TRBJ2-1; a weak D match, TRBD1 (5 bases). The germline V and J ends were trimmed by 4 bases and 9 bases, with 13 bases remaining between them. There are 13 residues in the CDR3. In germline, CDR1 is LGHDT, CDR2 YNNKEL (reference sequence). The CDR3 region is CASSRKTVSEQFF. In DNA, the CDR3 is TGTGCCAGCAGCCGAAAGACAGTTAGTGAGCAGTTCTTC.

The rearrangement uses TRBV4-2 and TRBJ2-2; D may be TRBD1 (5 bases). The CDR3 is 14 amino acids. The germline V and J ends were trimmed by 4 bases and 3 bases, with 9 bases remaining between them. Germline CDR1 and CDR2: LGHNA and YNFKEQ. DNA of the CDR3: TGTGCCAGCAGCCCAGGGCGTTACACCGGGGAGCTGTTTTTT. As protein: CASSPGRYTGELFF.

This sequence joins TRBV9 and TRBJ2-1, with 8 bases matching TRBD1. From germline, CDR1 is SGDLS and CDR2 YYNGEE. CDR3 size: 14 residues. V was pared by 0 bases and J by 5 bases, with 1 base of the junction left unmatched. The CDR3 loop reads CASSVGQGNNEQFF. CDR3 sequence (DNA): TGTGCCAGCAGCGTAGGACAGGGGAACAATGAGCAGTTCTTC.

This clone was detected only once. The chain joins TRBV9 to TRBJ1-5; a possible D gene is TRBD1 (5 bases). Germline V gene sequence: CDR1 SGDLS, CDR2 YYNGEE. This CDR3 is 14 amino acids long. V lost 0 bases, J lost 3 bases, and 7 bases lay in between. CDR3 loop: CASSVGQTNQPQHF. CDR3 bases: TGTGCCAGCAGCGTAGGACAGACCAATCAGCCCCAGCATTTT. The variable domain in full, with the rest retrieved from reference TRBV9 and TRBJ1-5, is DSGVTQTPKHLITATGQRVTLRCSPRSGDLSVYWYQQSLDQGLQFLIQYYNGEERAKGNILERFSAQQFPDLHSELNLSSLELGDSALYFCASSVGQTNQPQHFGDGTRLSIL.

The chain links TRBV5-1 to TRBJ1-3, with TRBD1 matching 8 bases. The J segment lost 0 bases and the V segment lost 0 bases, leaving 5 bases of the junction unmatched. The CDR3 sequence is 17 residues long. CDR1 and CDR2 (germline): SGHRS, YFSETQ. Written as DNA, the CDR3 is TGCGCCAGCAGCTTGGAAAAACAGGGGGTCTCTGGAAACACCATATATTTT. It is translated as CASSLEKQGVSGNTIYF. Based on the CDR3 plus reference TRBV5-1 and TRBJ1-3, the full variable domain is KAGVTQTPRYLIKTRGQQVTLSCSPISGHRSVSWYQQTPGQGLQFLFEYFSETQRNKGNFPGRFSGRQFSNSRSEMNVSTLELGDSALYLCASSLEKQGVSGNTIYFGEGSWLTVV.

This clone was seen a handful of times. V is TRBV5-4 and J is TRBJ2-1; a possible D gene is TRBD1 (7 bases). The CDR3 totals 17 residues. The V gene lost 0 bases and the J gene lost 4 bases, with 17 bases spanning the gap. From germline, CDR1 is SGHNT and CDR2 YYREEE (reference sequence). The CDR3 loop reads CASSLVFQGGLYNEQFF. The CDR3, as DNA: TGTGCCAGCAGCTTGGTGTTTCAGGGGGGCCTATACAATGAGCAGTTCTTC.

This rearrangement joins TRBV27 to TRBJ1-4; D gene ambiguous. The length of the CDR3 is 14 residues. CDR1 and CDR2 from the germline V gene are MNHEY and SMNVEV (reference sequence). Trimming left V 3 bases short and J 8 bases short, with 13 bases between. This CDR3 reads CASSFSLYKEKLFF. In DNA form, the CDR3 reads TGTGCCAGCAGTTTTAGCCTGTATAAAGAAAAACTGTTTTTT.

The CDR3 reads CASSQGRGQNTEAFF. The CDR3 bases are TGTGCCAGCAGTCAGGGCAGGGGGCAAAACACTGAAGCTTTCTTT. This rearrangement joins TRBV28 to TRBJ1-1, with 8 bases that match TRBD1. CDR1 and CDR2 from the germline V gene are MDHEN and SYDVKM. V trimming: 5 bases; J trimming: 2 bases; junction bases outside the gene matches: 7. The CDR3 loop spans 15 amino acids.